These 11 T cell receptor beta chains came from one sample sequenced in a study of T cells after yellow fever vaccination. Using its own MiXCR run on the 5' RACE reads, TCRdb lists one record per CDR3 protein. The sample yields about 320,000 distinct CDR3 sequences, approximately 12% seen once. This specimen was CD4+ T cells sorted from PBMCs, taken 45 days after the yellow fever booster vaccination. The receptors were gathered from a man aged 18 to 30 who received the YFV17D yellow fever vaccine.

This clonotype showed up many times. V and J are TRBV23-1 and TRBJ2-5, with 9 bases fitting TRBD1. TRBV23-1 is identified as an open reading frame with a role that is uncertain. This CDR3 region has 19 residues. V dropped 5 bases and J dropped 6; count of bases not matched to a gene: 22. Written as DNA, the CDR3 is TGCGCCAGCAGTAATCCCAACTCCACAGGGGGCCGCTTCACGAAGACCCAGTACTTC. Its protein is CASSNPNSTGGRFTKTQYF.

The chain combines TRBV28 with TRBJ2-1, with D possibly being TRBD2 (5 bases). V gave up 8 bases and J gave up 4 bases, with 36 bases separating them. The germline V gene encodes CDR1 MDHEN and CDR2 SYDVKM. The CDR3 runs 21 residues. The CDR3 spells CASGLPDRRISSSLGYNEQFF. As DNA, the CDR3 is TGTGCCAGCGGACTCCCCGACCGCCGGATTTCGTCCTCCCTCGGTTACAATGAGCAGTTCTTC. Variable domain in full (rest from reference TRBV28 and TRBJ2-1): DVKVTQSSRYLVKRTGEKVFLECVQDMDHENMFWYRQDPGLGLRLIYFSYDVKMKEKGDIPEGYSVSREKKERFSLILESASTNQTSMYLCASGLPDRRISSSLGYNEQFFGPGTRLTVL.

This clonotype was seen repeatedly, ten times or more. CDR3: CASRYEGYTEAFF. CDR3 DNA: TGTGCCAGCAGATATGAGGGGTACACTGAAGCTTTCTTT. The rearrangement uses TRBV7-9 and TRBJ1-1; weak D call: TRBD1 (5 bases). V lost 6 bases and J 3 bases, leaving 11 bases between the germline ends. The CDR3 is made up of 13 amino acids. Germline V lookup: CDR1 SEHNR, CDR2 FQNEAQ (reference sequence).

This clonotype turned up a few times. V and J are TRBV19 and TRBJ1-5; weak D call: TRBD1 (6 bases). With 7 bases removed from V and 3 bases from J, the gap between germline ends came to 16 bases. Germline V gene sequence: CDR1 LNHDA, CDR2 SQIVND (reference sequence). The CDR3 is made up of 15 amino acids. The CDR3 here is CASNPGGQPNQPQHF. CDR3 coding DNA: TGTGCCAGTAACCCCGGGGGGCAGCCCAATCAGCCCCAGCATTTT.

The DNA of the CDR3 is TGCAGCGTAGCCGGACAGGCTATACGGGGTGAAAAACTGTTTTTT. Translating it yields CSVAGQAIRGEKLFF. The chain uses TRBV29-1 and TRBJ1-4; 7 positions match TRBD1. The CDR3 extends over 15 amino acids. The V gene end was trimmed by 6 bases and the J gene end by 7 bases; junction bases not matched to a gene: 14. Germline CDR1 reads SQVTM; CDR2 reads ANQGSEA.

This clonotype was recorded a few times. This chain joins TRBV29-1 and TRBJ1-1, with a possible D match to TRBD1 (6 bases). Germline V gene lookup returns CDR1 SQVTM and CDR2 ANQGSEA. The length of the CDR3 is 14 residues. V gave up 6 bases and J gave up 2 bases, with 16 bases separating them. CDR3 sequence (DNA): TGCAGCGTACGACCGCCCGGGACAAACACTGAAGCTTTCTTT. Its translation: CSVRPPGTNTEAFF. The variable domain in full, with the rest retrieved from reference TRBV29-1 and TRBJ1-1, is SAVISQKPSRDICQRGTSLTIQCQVDSQVTMMFWYRQQPGQSLTLIATANQGSEATYESGFVIDKFPISRPNLTFSTLTVSNMSPEDSSIYLCSVRPPGTNTEAFFGQGTRLTVV.

The table lists this clonotype with many counts. The chain couples TRBV2 to TRBJ1-2, with 7 nucleotides matching TRBD1. Trimming took 5 bases from V and 8 from J; bases not matched to a gene: 5. The germline gives CDR1 SNHLY, CDR2 FYNNEI. This CDR3 region has 12 residues. The CDR3 DNA reads as TGTGCCAGCAGTACGACAGGGAGCGGCTACACCTTC. The encoded protein is CASSTTGSGYTF. The whole variable domain, filled in from reference TRBV2 and TRBJ1-2, reads EPEVTQTPSHQVTQMGQEVILRCVPISNHLYFYWYRQILGQKVEFLVSFYNNEISEKSEIFDDQFSVERPDGSNFTLKIRSTKLEDSAMYFCASSTTGSGYTFGSGTRLTVV.

This clonotype was observed at least ten times. This rearrangement joins TRBV12-3 or TRBV12-4 to TRBJ2-7; no definite D call. V was shortened by 3 bases and J by 6 bases, with 9 bases between the two germline ends. The CDR3 is made up of 12 amino acids. The CDR3 nucleotides read TGTGCCAGCAGTTTTTGGGGTTCCGAGCAGTACGTC. Protein product: CASSFWGSEQYV.

This clonotype was found a few times. The chain links TRBV28 to TRBJ2-7; 7 nucleotides match TRBD1. The CDR3 spans 13 residues. CDR1 MDHEN and CDR2 SYDVKM come from the germline V gene. The trim removed 5 bases at V and 12 bases at J, leaving 13 bases unmatched. CDR3 nucleotide sequence: TGTGCCAGCAGTCCAGCAAATACAGGGGATAGGTACGTC. It codes for CASSPANTGDRYV.

Comments on this clonotype: This could be a read error, since a much larger clone is one nucleotide away. The chain links TRBV18 to TRBJ2-3; D call uncertain. Germline loops: CDR1 KGHSH, CDR2 LQKENI. The CDR3 runs to 14 residues. CDR3 sequence (DNA): TGTGCCGGCTCACCAGATTCGCGCACAGATACGCAGTATTTT. Translating it yields CAGSPDSRTDTQYF.

V usage is TRBV4-1 and J usage is TRBJ1-5; 10 bases map to TRBD1. The CDR3 sequence is 16 residues long. Germline loops: CDR1 MGHRA, CDR2 YSYEKL. V trimming: 3 bases; J trimming: 4 bases; junction bases outside the gene matches: 6. CDR3 loop: CASSHKGQGRNQPQHF. The CDR3 nucleotides are TGCGCCAGCAGCCATAAGGGACAGGGGAGGAATCAGCCCCAGCATTTT.